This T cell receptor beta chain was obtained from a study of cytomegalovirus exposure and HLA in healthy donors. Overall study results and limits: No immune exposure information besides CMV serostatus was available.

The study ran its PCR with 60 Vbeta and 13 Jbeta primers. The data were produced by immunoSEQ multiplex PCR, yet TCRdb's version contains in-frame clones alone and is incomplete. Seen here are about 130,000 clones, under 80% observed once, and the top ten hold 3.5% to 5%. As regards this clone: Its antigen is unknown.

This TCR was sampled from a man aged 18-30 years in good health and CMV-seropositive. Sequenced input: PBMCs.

CDR3 DNA sequence: TGTGCCAGCACTCGCCGGGGGGATGGCTACACCTTC. It specifies CASTRRGDGYTF. The J gene is TRBJ1-2, the V gene TRBV6-6; TRBD1 might be the D (5 bases). The CDR3 is 12 residues long. Germline CDR1 and CDR2: MNHNY and SVGAGI (reference sequence). Trimming took off 7 bases at V and 6 bases at J, with 12 bases between the two ends.